This T cell receptor beta chain was documented in a study of T cell responses to AZD1222 COVID-19 vaccine. Overall study context: Second-dose intervals of approximately 4 or approximately 12 weeks were pooled.

Study results and caveats: Donors skewed white British and female; clonal diversity was possibly underestimated. Spike-spanning, vaccine-associated CD4 TCRs were dominant at 160-218 and 743-854. Repertoire sampling occurred only after the peak T cell response.

Measured with immunoSEQ multiplex PCR; TCRdb has only the in-frame clones, and not every one. Found here are some 180,000 clones, approximately 86% of them singletons; the top ten hold 0.4% to 0.5%. The ends were cut back, 5 bases at V and 3 bases at J, with 10 bases in the middle. This CDR3 region has 13 residues. Germline CDR1 is GTSNPN and CDR2 is SVGIG (reference sequence). A word on this clone: What it binds is unknown.

This TCR was sampled from an adult in good health. The gene calls are TRBV30 and TRBJ2-2; weak D call: TRBD1 (6 bases). Sequences were derived from peripheral blood, sampled on day 0 of AZD1222 vaccination. The CDR3 DNA follows: TGTGCCTGGGGAAGACAGGACACCGGGGAGCTGTTTTTT. It yields the protein CAWGRQDTGELFF.